These 18 T cell receptor beta chains were all obtained from the same sample, sequenced in a study of blood T cells in healthy people across ages. The second PCR ran roughly 7 to 11 cycles with a sample-barcoded 5' primer and J-beta primers. TCRdb passed the 5' RACE reads through MiXCR, listing each CDR3 protein once. Of 910,000 or so distinct CDR3 sequences in the sample, roughly half were seen once. The sequencing input was blood. The receptors come from a woman aged 55-69 years in good health.

This clonotype was seen a handful of times. The rearrangement joins TRBV3-1 to TRBJ2-7, with D unclear. The CDR3 is 12 residues long. The germline V gene has CDR1 LGHDT and CDR2 YNNKEL (reference sequence). Trimming stripped 4 bases from V and 6 bases from J, with 10 bases between. CDR3 protein: CASSRLGGEQYF. In nucleotides, the CDR3 is TGTGCCAGCAGCCGGCTCGGTGGCGAGCAGTACTTC.

With regard to this clonotype: A read error may account for a junction end that differs from germline. V gene TRBV28 combines with J gene TRBJ2-7; D possibly matches TRBD1 or TRBD2 (5 bases each). The CDR3 sequence is 15 residues long. The germline V gene encodes CDR1 MDHEN and CDR2 SYDVKM. The CDR3 is CASTPGPSSSYEQYF. CDR3 in DNA: TGTGCCAGCACCCCGGGACCATCCAGCTCCTACGAGCAGTACTTT.

This clonotype was observed a few times. This chain joins TRBV9 and TRBJ2-2; D gene uncertain. Germline CDR1 SGDLS, CDR2 YYNGEE. The V and J ends lost 2 bases and 6 bases respectively, with 2 bases between them. This CDR3 comprises 11 residues. The CDR3 bases are TGTGCCAGCAGCGTGGCCGGGGAGCTGTTTTTT. Translation gives CASSVAGELFF.

The chain combines TRBV18 with TRBJ2-4; possibly TRBD2 for D (5 bases). The J call is doubtful: the DNA matches TRBJ2-5 better. The germline CDR1 and CDR2 sequences are KGHSH and LQKENI. The length of the CDR3 is 16 residues. The CDR3 sequence is CASSPPGIGDQETQYF. The DNA of the CDR3 is TGTGCCAGCTCACCACCCGGGATAGGAGATCAAGAGACCCAGTACTTC.

This clonotype was found a few times. V and J are TRBV2 and TRBJ2-7; 7 positions agree with TRBD1. J was trimmed by 1 base and V by 6 bases; bases with no gene match: 6. The CDR3 contains 14 residues. Per germline, CDR1 SNHLY and CDR2 FYNNEI. CDR3 amino acids: CASSPLDRSYEQYF. CDR3 bases: TGTGCCAGCAGCCCCTTGGACAGGTCCTACGAGCAGTACTTC.

The chain uses TRBV15 and TRBJ2-5, with D perhaps matching TRBD2 (6 bases). The germline V and J ends were trimmed by 1 base and 4 bases, with 10 bases remaining between them. The CDR3 loop spans 14 amino acids. Looked up from germline, CDR1 is LNHNV and CDR2 is YYDKDF (reference sequence). DNA for the CDR3: TGTGCCACCAGCAGAGGGGGGGTAGGAGAGACCCAGTACTTC. It codes for CATSRGGVGETQYF.

Written as DNA, the CDR3 is TGTGCCAGCAGCGTAGAGGTTAACCTACCCACAGATACGCAGTATTTT. It specifies CASSVEVNLPTDTQYF. The rearrangement joins TRBV9 to TRBJ2-3, with no clear D. Trimming removed 0 bases at V and 2 bases at J, with 13 bases between. The CDR3 contains 16 residues. Per the germline V gene, CDR1 is SGDLS and CDR2 is YYNGEE.

J is TRBJ1-4 and V is TRBV20-1; possibly TRBD1 for D (6 bases). This CDR3 is built from 14 residues. In germline, CDR1 is DFQATT, CDR2 SNEGSKA (reference sequence). Trimming left V 1 base short and J 8 bases short, with 14 bases between. The CDR3 DNA is TGCAGTGCTAGAGCCGGGGGCTTCAGGGAAAAACTGTTTTTT. This sequence encodes CSARAGGFREKLFF.

Worth noting for this clonotype: An end of the junction does not agree with germline; a read error may underlie this. The chain employs TRBV11-2 and TRBJ2-3, with D perhaps TRBD2 (5 bases). The V gene's germline CDR1 is SGHAT and CDR2 FQNNGV. The CDR3 sequence is 15 residues long. CDR3 bases: TGTGCCAACAGCCTAAAGCGGAGTGGGGCAGATACGCAGTATTTT. Translation gives CANSLKRSGADTQYF.

This clonotype has a single count. The V and J genes are TRBV5-1 and TRBJ2-3, with TRBD1 identical over 8 bases. Germline CDR1 and CDR2: SGHRS and YFSETQ. The V and J ends lost 5 bases and 1 base, in that order; junction bases with no gene match: 6. This CDR3 has 15 amino acids. CDR3 protein: CASRATGDRTDTQYF. CDR3 in DNA: TGCGCCAGCAGGGCGACAGGGGACCGCACAGATACGCAGTATTTT.

This clonotype was found a few times. The V gene is TRBV4-1, the J gene TRBJ2-5, with 7 bases lining up with TRBD1. The CDR3 covers 14 residues. CDR1 is MGHRA, CDR2 YSYEKL, per germline. Losses at the gene ends were 3 bases for V and 1 base for J; bases not matched to a gene: 2. CDR3 sequence reads: CASSQTGFQETQYF. CDR3 bases: TGCGCCAGCAGCCAGACAGGGTTCCAAGAGACCCAGTACTTC.

This clonotype has a handful of counts. The chain recombines TRBV12-3 or TRBV12-4 with TRBJ1-1; D unclear. V lost 4 bases and J 5 bases, leaving 11 bases between the germline ends. CDR3 length equals 13 residues. The CDR3 sequence is CASSSTRGTEAFF. CDR3 coding DNA: TGTGCCAGCAGTTCCACCCGGGGTACTGAAGCTTTCTTT.

The chain has TRBV27 and TRBJ2-2; D remains unclear. The CDR3 consists of 13 residues. Germline V CDR1 and CDR2: MNHEY, SMNVEV (reference sequence). Trimming pared 3 bases from V and 6 bases from J, leaving 8 bases between. The CDR3 protein is CASSFWGPGELFF. CDR3 DNA sequence: TGTGCCAGCAGTTTTTGGGGTCCCGGGGAGCTGTTTTTT.

The genes are TRBV11-2 and TRBJ2-5; the D is unclear. This CDR3 has 16 amino acids. In germline, CDR1 is SGHAT, CDR2 FQNNGV. V lost 4 bases and J lost 2, with 17 bases in between. The CDR3 sequence is CASSSVMWVSQETQYF. Here the CDR3 DNA reads TGTGCCAGCAGCTCGGTTATGTGGGTGTCACAAGAGACCCAGTACTTC.

There are a few counts of this clonotype. This chain connects TRBV29-1 to TRBJ2-5; 11 bases align to TRBD2. The CDR3 length is 14 residues. Trimming cost V 4 bases and J 5 bases; bases outside gene matches: 6. The germline CDR1 and CDR2 sequences are SQVTM and ANQGSEA. In DNA, the CDR3 is TGCAGCGTTGTGGCTAGCGGGAGGACGGAGACCCAGTACTTC. Translated: CSVVASGRTETQYF. Full variable domain (outside the CDR3, taken from reference TRBV29-1 and TRBJ2-5): SAVISQKPSRDICQRGTSLTIQCQVDSQVTMMFWYRQQPGQSLTLIATANQGSEATYESGFVIDKFPISRPNLTFSTLTVSNMSPEDSSIYLCSVVASGRTETQYFGPGTRLLVL.

This chain connects TRBV5-1 to TRBJ2-5, with D tentatively TRBD2 (6 bases). This CDR3 has 13 residues. V lost 4 bases and J lost 4, with 11 bases in between. Germline V CDR1 and CDR2: SGHRS, YFSETQ. The CDR3 here is CASSASDGETQYF. CDR3 DNA: TGCGCCAGCAGCGCTAGCGACGGAGAGACCCAGTACTTC.

The sample holds a few counts of this clonotype. A read error is possible here, since a much larger clone lies one base away. The chain links TRBV4-1 to TRBJ2-5; D unclear. V was clipped by 6 bases and J by 4 bases, with 15 bases between them. The CDR3 totals 14 residues. Germline-derived CDR1 and CDR2 are MGHRA and YSYEKL. CDR3 sequence (DNA): TGCGCCAGCAGGGACCCGAGAAGTATAGAGACCCAGTACTTC. It specifies CASRDPRSIETQYF.

The rearrangement joins TRBV6-6 to TRBJ2-5; maybe TRBD2 (6 bases). The V and J ends lost 6 bases and 9 bases respectively, with 20 bases between them. Germline V gene sequence: CDR1 MNHNY, CDR2 SVGAGI (reference sequence). This CDR3 has 14 residues. DNA for the CDR3: TGTGCCAGCAGCAATATAAAAGGCGGGGAGGCCCAGTACTTC. It translates to CASSNIKGGEAQYF.